Many counts were recorded for the clone carrying this T cell receptor (beta chain). Its target is not known. This sample is part of a study of T-cell reconstitution after alpha-beta-depleted transplantation in children. Study outcomes and limitations: One year after transplant, T-cell counts and diversity came mostly from newly produced T cells. Surviving recipient T cells and thymic progenitors underlay high day-60 TCRbeta diversity in some patients. At around two months after transplant, the alpha-beta T cells were reportedly derived from several hundred expanded clones that came from non-depleted graft cells.

The CDR3 is made up of 13 amino acids. V was clipped by 5 bases and J by 3 bases; unmatched bases: 3. The V gene's germline CDR1 is DFQATT and CDR2 SNEGSKA (reference sequence). It was with unique molecular identifiers that the TCRbeta library was prepared. TCRdb itself ran the PCR reads through MiXCR, one entry per CDR3 protein. This sample has approximately 300,000 distinct CDR3 sequences, with roughly 12% found just once. This chain links TRBV20-1 with TRBJ2-7; TRBD1 matches 11 bases. Specimen: peripheral blood, collected 180 days after TCRalphabeta/CD19-depleted stem cell transplant. The TCR originated in a male patient between 2 and 10 years old who had a stem cell transplant for chronic granulomatous disease, so the T cells may come from the graft donor. CDR3 region: CSAGGQGDYEQYF. CDR3 in DNA: TGCAGTGCTGGGGGACAGGGGGACTACGAGCAGTACTTC.